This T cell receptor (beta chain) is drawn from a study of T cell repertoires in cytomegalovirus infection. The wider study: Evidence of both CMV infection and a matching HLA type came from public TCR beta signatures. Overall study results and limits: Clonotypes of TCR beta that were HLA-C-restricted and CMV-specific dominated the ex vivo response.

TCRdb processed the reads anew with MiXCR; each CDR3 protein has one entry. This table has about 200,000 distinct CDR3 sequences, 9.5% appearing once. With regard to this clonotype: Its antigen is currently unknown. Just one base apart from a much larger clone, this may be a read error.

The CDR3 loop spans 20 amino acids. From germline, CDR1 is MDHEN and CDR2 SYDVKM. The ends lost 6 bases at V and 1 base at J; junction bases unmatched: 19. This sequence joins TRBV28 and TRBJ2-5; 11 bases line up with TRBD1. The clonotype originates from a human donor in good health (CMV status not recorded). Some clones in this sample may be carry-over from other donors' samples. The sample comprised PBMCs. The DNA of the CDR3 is TGTGCCAGCAGGGTCTCGTGGGGACAGGGGGGCCCACACACCCAAGAGACCCAGTACTTC. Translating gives CASRVSWGQGGPHTQETQYF. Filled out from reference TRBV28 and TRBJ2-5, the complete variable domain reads DVKVTQSSRYLVKRTGEKVFLECVQDMDHENMFWYRQDPGLGLRLIYFSYDVKMKEKGDIPEGYSVSREKKERFSLILESASTNQTSMYLCASRVSWGQGGPHTQETQYFGPGTRLLVL.